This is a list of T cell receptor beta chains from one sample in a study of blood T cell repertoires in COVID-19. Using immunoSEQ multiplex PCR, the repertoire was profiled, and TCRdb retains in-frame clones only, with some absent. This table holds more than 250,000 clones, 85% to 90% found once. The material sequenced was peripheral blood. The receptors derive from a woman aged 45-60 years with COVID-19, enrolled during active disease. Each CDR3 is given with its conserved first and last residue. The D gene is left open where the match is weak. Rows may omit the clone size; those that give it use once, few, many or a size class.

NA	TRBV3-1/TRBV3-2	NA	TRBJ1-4	TGTGCCAGCAGCCAGCCGTCAGGGGTCGGGAATGAAAAACTGTTTTTT	CASSQPSGVGNEKLFF
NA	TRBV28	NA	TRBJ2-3	TGTGCCAGCTCCCTACGGGTCTTCACAGATACGCAGTATTTT	CASSLRVFTDTQYF
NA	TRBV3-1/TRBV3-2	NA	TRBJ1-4	TGTGCCAGCAGCCCGTTGGGGGCGAGCTTAACTAATGAAAAACTGTTTTTT	CASSPLGASLTNEKLFF
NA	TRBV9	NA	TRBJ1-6	TGTGCCAGCAGCGCCGGACGGACAAATAATTCACCCCTCCACTTT	CASSAGRTNNSPLHF
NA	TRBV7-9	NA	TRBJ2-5	TGTGCCAGCAGCTTTGGGCAGGGGGGTGAGACCCAGTACTTC	CASSFGQGGETQYF
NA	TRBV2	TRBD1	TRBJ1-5	TGTGCCACTACAGGGGGTGATGTTCAGCCCCAGCATTTT	CATTGGDVQPQHF
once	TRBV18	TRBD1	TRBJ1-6	TGTGCCAGCTCACCCCAGGGGGGAGCATATAATTCACCCCTCCACTTT	CASSPQGGAYNSPLHF
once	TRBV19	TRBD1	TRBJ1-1	TGTGCCAGTAGTATGGGGCAGGGGGCGCACACTGAAGCTTTCTTT	CASSMGQGAHTEAFF
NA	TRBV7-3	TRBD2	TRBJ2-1	TGTGCCAGCAGCCCCCTTGGTCGACTAGCGGGAGAGTACAATGAGCAGTTCTTC	CASSPLGRLAGEYNEQFF
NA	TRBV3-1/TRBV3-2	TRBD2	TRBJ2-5	TGTGCCAGCAGCCAAGGGTTAGCGGGAGGTCCCCAAGAGACCCAGTACTTC	CASSQGLAGGPQETQYF
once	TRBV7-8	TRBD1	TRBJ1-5	TGTGCCAGCAGCTCATTGGGACAGGGAGATTATCAGCCCCAGCATTTT	CASSSLGQGDYQPQHF
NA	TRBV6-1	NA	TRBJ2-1	TGTGCCAGCAGTTTGGGACTCGGCTCCTACAATGAGCAGTTCTTC	CASSLGLGSYNEQFF